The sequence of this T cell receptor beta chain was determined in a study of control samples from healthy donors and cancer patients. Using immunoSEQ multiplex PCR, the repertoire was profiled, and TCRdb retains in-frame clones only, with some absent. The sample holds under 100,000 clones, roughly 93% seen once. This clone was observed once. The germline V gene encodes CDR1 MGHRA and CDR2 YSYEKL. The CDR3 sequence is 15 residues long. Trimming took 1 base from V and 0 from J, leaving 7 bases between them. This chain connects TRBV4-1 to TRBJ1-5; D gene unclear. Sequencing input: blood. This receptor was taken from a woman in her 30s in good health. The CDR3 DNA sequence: TGCGCCAGCAGCCAAGTTTGGGTTAGCAATCAGCCCCAGCATTTT. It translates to CASSQVWVSNQPQHF.